This is a list of T cell receptor beta chains from one sample in a study of cytomegalovirus exposure and HLA in healthy donors. The method was immunoSEQ multiplex PCR; TCRdb's version includes in-frame clones alone and lacks a portion of them. The table includes about 160,000 clones, approximately 80% detected once. The specimen sequenced was PBMCs. The receptors derive from a woman aged 50 to 60 in good health and CMV-seronegative. Each CDR3 is given with its conserved first and last residue.

j_call v_call cdr3_aa
TRBJ2-2 TRBV11-1 CASREQRDTGELFF
TRBJ1-4 TRBV6-5 CASQRLQGRGEKLFF
TRBJ1-2 TRBV6-5 CASSESGDYGYTF
TRBJ1-5 TRBV19 CASTPGWGNQPQHF
TRBJ1-1 TRBV14 CASSRRDSTTEAFF
TRBJ2-7 TRBV7-8 CASSTHRDRDYEQYF
TRBJ2-3 TRBV9 CASSVGGRGTDTQYF
TRBJ2-7 TRBV11-2 CASSLGPRTSKYEQYF
TRBJ2-1 TRBV9 CASSVGGFNEQFF
TRBJ2-5 TRBV29-1 CSSGVGETQYF
TRBJ2-2 TRBV6-4 CASSDSGDSGELFF
TRBJ1-3 TRBV19 CATKEALSGNTIYF
TRBJ1-5 TRBV7-9 CASSRLNTGGGQPQHF
TRBJ2-1 TRBV7-8 CASRLTETGYYNEQFF
TRBJ1-2 TRBV28 CASRESGGAGYGYTF
TRBJ1-5 TRBV11-2 CASSPRQFISNQPQHF
TRBJ2-5 TRBV4-3 CASSQGLEGLAGAFQETQYF
TRBJ2-7 TRBV5-1 CASKQGQGTYEQYF
TRBJ1-1 TRBV30 CAWSVPAVGDTEAFF
TRBJ2-7 TRBV7-9 CSSSPGDSTSGWREQYF
TRBJ2-1 TRBV30 CAWSPGTTSYNEQFF
TRBJ2-7 TRBV4-1 CASSQASGTGGHEQYF
TRBJ1-2 TRBV27 CASSLTGGRLGYTF
TRBJ2-1 TRBV10-3 CAISESTARARQFF
TRBJ1-1 TRBV9 CASSRQGAGAEAFF
TRBJ2-3 TRBV11-3 CASSSPLAGGTDTQYF
TRBJ1-6 TRBV2 CAGTVAYNSPLHF
TRBJ1-5 TRBV6-1 CASSVTLQVRNQPQHF
TRBJ2-7 TRBV7-9 CASSLQATSGSYEQYF
TRBJ2-3 TRBV7-2 CASSARTLDTQYF
TRBJ2-3 TRBV11-2 CASSLPSGTGTDTQYF
TRBJ1-2 TRBV25-1 CASSEGQGVGYTF